The clone carrying this TCR beta chain was picked up many times. These data are taken from a study of T-cell reconstitution after alpha-beta-depleted transplantation in children. Using unique molecular identifiers, the investigators prepared the TCRbeta library. MiXCR, run by TCRdb on the PCR reads, gives a single entry per CDR3 protein. The data show some 250,000 distinct CDR3 sequences, approximately 12% seen once. Germline loops: CDR1 DFQATT, CDR2 SNEGSKA (reference sequence). The CDR3 covers 14 residues. Trimming removed 2 bases from V and 6 bases from J; junction bases left unmatched: 6. The sample was PBMCs from the stem cell graft donor, taken from the stem cell graft. V usage is TRBV20-1 and J usage is TRBJ1-5; TRBD1 matches at 8 bases. The TCR was taken from a human donor who donated a stem cell graft to a child with acute lymphoblastic leukemia. Written as DNA, the CDR3 is TGCAGTGCTAGAACGGACAGGGAAATTCAGCCCCAGCATTTT. Protein: CSARTDREIQPQHF.